These T cell receptor beta chains were read from a single sample in a study of T cells in Graves' hyperthyroidism and ophthalmopathy. TCRdb recomputed calls from the multiplex PCR reads with MiXCR, one row per CDR3 protein. This sample has some 510,000 distinct CDR3 sequences, with about 43% found just once. The sequenced sample consisted of peripheral blood or thyroid tissue (not recorded which). All receptors come from a woman aged 18-29 years with Graves' hyperthyroidism. Both conserved end residues are part of each CDR3. A D gene is named only where the DNA matches it firmly. Size is omitted from some rows. Given values are once, few, many or a class for expanded clones.

j_call d_call clone_size v_call cdr3_aa cdr3_nt
TRBJ2-7 . many TRBV5-1 CASSLIGANVLREQYF TGCGCCAGCAGCTTGATAGGGGCGAACGTGTTGAGGGAGCAGTACTTC
TRBJ2-7 . . TRBV7-2 CASSLRQSLYEQYF TGTGCCAGCAGCTTACGACAATCACTCTACGAGCAGTACTTC
TRBJ1-2 . few TRBV6-5 CASRSGGGAGGYTF TGTGCCAGCAGAAGTGGTGGGGGGGCTGGAGGCTACACCTTC
TRBJ2-3 . . TRBV24-1 CATSDWQGADTQYF TGTGCCACCAGTGATTGGCAGGGCGCAGATACGCAGTATTTT
TRBJ1-6 . . TRBV2 CASEPNSPLHF TGTGCCAGCGAACCCAATTCACCCCTCCACTTT
TRBJ2-5 . . TRBV12-3/TRBV12-4 CASRVGGAETQYF TGTGCCAGCAGGGTAGGGGGGGCTGAGACCCAGTACTTC
TRBJ2-7 TRBD1 . TRBV10-3 CAIGTGARGSYEQYF TGTGCCATCGGGACAGGGGCCAGGGGCTCCTACGAGCAGTACTTC
TRBJ1-4 . few TRBV7-9 CASSNLIATNEKLFF TGTGCCAGCAGCAACCTTATAGCAACTAATGAAAAACTGTTTTTT
TRBJ2-5 . many TRBV29-1 CSVVRDQPWETQYF TGCAGCGTTGTCCGGGACCAACCGTGGGAGACCCAGTACTTC
TRBJ1-5 . . TRBV25-1 CATLGCAWGQGSGQPQHF TGTGCCACCTTGGGGTGCGCTTGGGGGCAGGGGTCCGGTCAGCCCCAGCATTTT
TRBJ2-5 . . TRBV11-2 CASSLVSHLGMGTQYF TGTGCCAGCAGCTTAGTCTCACATTTGGGTATGGGGACCCAGTACTTC
TRBJ2-7 . . TRBV24-1 CASSIQDRSYEQYF TGTGCCAGCAGTATTCAAGACAGGAGCTACGAGCAGTACTTC
TRBJ1-2 . many TRBV29-1 CSVHPGDEGYTF TGCAGCGTCCACCCAGGGGATGAAGGCTACACCTTC
TRBJ1-1 . . TRBV25-1 CASIRDTEAFF TGTGCCAGCATCCGGGACACTGAAGCTTTCTTT
TRBJ2-7 . . TRBV7-2 CASSPHGGGKVYEQYF TGTGCCAGCAGCCCTCATGGTGGCGGGAAAGTATACGAGCAGTACTTC
TRBJ2-5 . . TRBV24-1 CATSQSPQETQYF TGTGCCACCTCGCAGTCCCCGCAAGAGACCCAGTACTTC
TRBJ2-7 TRBD2 . TRBV15 CATSRDFAGGVSYNEQYF TGTGCCACCAGCAGAGATTTTGCGGGAGGTGTATCCTACAATGAGCAGTACTTC
TRBJ2-7 . . TRBV4-1 CASSPLDSFGSEQYF TGTGCCAGCAGCCCCCTCGACAGCTTCGGGTCCGAGCAGTACTTC
TRBJ2-3 . . TRBV5-1 CASSFLSSTDTQYF TGCGCCAGCAGCTTTCTTTCTAGCACAGATACGCAGTATTTT
TRBJ2-7 TRBD1 . TRBV7-9 CASSPLSDRGGEQYF TGTGCCAGCAGCCCCCTTAGCGACAGGGGCGGCGAGCAGTACTTC
TRBJ1-4 . . TRBV15 CATSTTGLNEKLFF TGTGCCACCAGCACCACGGGACTAAATGAAAAACTGTTTTTT
TRBJ2-7 . few TRBV7-9 CASSFERGEQYF TGTGCCAGCAGTTTTGAGCGCGGCGAGCAGTACTTC
TRBJ1-1 . . TRBV20-1 CRMRFLNTEAFF TGCCGGATGCGGTTCTTGAACACTGAAGCTTTCTTT
TRBJ2-6 . . TRBV7-9 CASTPPPGANVLTF TGTGCCAGCACCCCCCCGCCCGGGGCCAACGTCCTGACTTTC
TRBJ2-5 . . TRBV4-3 CASSQDRIRGGETQYF TGCGCCAGCAGCCAAGATCGGATCAGGGGAGGGGAGACCCAGTACTTC
TRBJ1-1 . few TRBV19 CASSWTSSEAFF TGTGCCAGTAGTTGGACAAGCTCGGAAGCTTTCTTT
TRBJ1-2 . . TRBV7-2 CASSGQLGNYGYTF TGTGCCAGCAGCGGACAGTTGGGTAACTATGGCTACACCTTC
TRBJ1-6 . . TRBV28 CASTNPSVHGGSPLHF TGTGCCAGCACCAACCCAAGCGTACACGGCGGTTCACCCCTCCACTTT
TRBJ1-1 . many TRBV10-3 CAISLQGYTEAFF TGTGCCATCAGCTTACAGGGTTACACTGAAGCTTTCTTT
TRBJ2-5 . many TRBV29-1 CSVEPHGQQETQYF TGCAGCGTTGAACCCCACGGACAGCAAGAGACCCAGTACTTC
TRBJ2-2 . many TRBV7-8 CASSLGGSGELFF TGTGCCAGCAGCTTAGGCGGCAGCGGGGAGCTGTTTTTT
TRBJ1-2 TRBD1 few TRBV9 CASSTTGTANFPVDYGYTF TGTGCCAGCAGCACCACCGGGACAGCGAATTTCCCGGTTGACTATGGCTACACCTTC
TRBJ1-4 . . TRBV7-9 CASSASTGLHEKLFF TGTGCCAGCAGCGCGTCGACAGGTCTACATGAAAAACTGTTTTTT
TRBJ1-1 . . TRBV10-3 CAITLTANTEAFF TGTGCCATCACCCTGACAGCGAACACTGAAGCTTTCTTT
TRBJ2-1 TRBD1 . TRBV11-1 CASSLAGQGDEQFF TGTGCCAGCAGCTTAGCGGGACAGGGCGATGAGCAGTTCTTC
TRBJ2-7 . once TRBV12-3/TRBV12-4 CASSLGTRGPYEQYF TGTGCCAGCAGTTTAGGGACTCGAGGCCCATACGAGCAGTACTTC
TRBJ1-2 TRBD1 . TRBV29-1 CSVELQGGSYGYTF TGCAGCGTTGAATTGCAGGGGGGATCCTACGGCTACACCTTC
TRBJ2-5 . few TRBV6-6 CASSDKLETQYF TGTGCCAGCAGTGATAAACTAGAGACCCAGTACTTC
TRBJ1-5 TRBD1 . TRBV7-3 CASSPGTVRNQPQHF TGTGCCAGCAGCCCCGGGACAGTAAGGAATCAGCCCCAGCATTTT
TRBJ1-6 . . TRBV7-8 CASSSTPPLHF TGTGCCAGCAGCTCAACGCCCCCGCTCCACTTT
TRBJ1-4 TRBD1 . TRBV10-3 CAISSGLDRAHNEKLFF TGTGCCATCAGTTCGGGGCTCGACAGGGCCCATAATGAAAAACTGTTTTTT
TRBJ1-1 . . TRBV11-2 CASSQAPQGNTEAFF TGTGCCAGCAGCCAAGCCCCACAGGGGAACACTGAAGCTTTCTTT
TRBJ1-2 TRBD1 . TRBV25-1 CASSEAVGDRGQFGYTF TGTGCCAGCAGTGAAGCAGTGGGTGACAGGGGGCAATTTGGCTACACCTTC
TRBJ1-5 . many TRBV7-2 CASSLVGELKPQHF TGTGCCAGCAGCTTAGTTGGTGAGCTGAAGCCCCAGCATTTT
TRBJ2-6 . few TRBV7-2 CASSLGATTGANVLTF TGTGCCAGCAGCTTAGGAGCGACCACTGGGGCCAACGTCCTGACTTTC
TRBJ1-1 . . TRBV29-1 CSVGGAGQNTEAFF TGCAGCGTGGGGGGGGCAGGCCAGAACACTGAAGCTTTCTTT
TRBJ1-2 TRBD1 . TRBV9 CASSVAEGAVYGYTF TGTGCCAGCAGCGTAGCGGAGGGGGCTGTATATGGCTACACCTTC
TRBJ1-5 TRBD1 few TRBV2 CASSDLQGGSNQPQHF TGTGCCAGCAGTGATTTGCAGGGGGGTAGCAATCAGCCCCAGCATTTT
TRBJ2-7 . few TRBV20-1 CSARDPRREYEQYF TGCAGTGCTAGAGATCCGCGCAGGGAATACGAGCAGTACTTC
TRBJ1-3 . . TRBV5-4 CASSLRQDTIYF TGTGCCAGCAGCTTAAGACAGGACACCATATATTTT
TRBJ2-5 . many TRBV7-9 CASSPWRPRGQETQYF TGTGCCAGCAGCCCATGGCGGCCGAGGGGACAAGAGACCCAGTACTTC
TRBJ1-5 . . TRBV20-1 CSARQGRAQPQHF TGCAGTGCTAGACAGGGCAGGGCTCAGCCCCAGCATTTT
TRBJ2-7 TRBD2 . TRBV24-1 CASSPDRTSGSYEQYF TGTGCCAGCAGTCCCGACAGAACTAGCGGGAGTTACGAGCAGTACTTC
TRBJ1-1 . . TRBV29-1 CSVARQAFF TGCAGCGTTGCCCGGCAAGCTTTCTTT
TRBJ2-5 . . TRBV6-1 CASIGPFQETQYF TGTGCCAGCATCGGGCCTTTCCAAGAGACCCAGTACTTC